The 17 T cell receptor beta chains below were found in one sample sequenced in a study of T cell repertoires in cytomegalovirus infection. Their antigen targets remain unknown. TCRdb itself ran the reads through MiXCR, one entry per CDR3 protein. Among about a million distinct CDR3 sequences listed, approximately 31% were seen once. The sequencing used cultured CD8+ T cells from PBMCs, collected from culture after CMV antigen stimulation. All receptors derive from a human donor in good health (CMV status not recorded). Some clones in this sample may be carry-over from other donors' samples.

This clonotype was counted a few times. The chain recombines TRBV29-1 with TRBJ2-7; TRBD2 might be the D (6 bases). CDR1 SQVTM and CDR2 ANQGSEA come from the germline V gene. Trimming removed 3 bases from V and 4 bases from J, with 13 bases in between. This CDR3 is built from 13 residues. This CDR3 is CSVERWEVYEQYV. The CDR3 DNA reads TGCAGCGTTGAGAGGTGGGAGGTATACGAGCAGTACGTC.

This clonotype was detected ten times or more. The CDR3 DNA sequence: TGTGCCACCCAAGGTAACTCCTACGAGCAGTACTTC. Its translation is CATQGNSYEQYF. This chain uses TRBV7-2 with TRBJ2-7; no firm D call. Looked up from germline, CDR1 is SGHTA and CDR2 is FQGNSA. This CDR3 is built from 12 residues. V was pared by 10 bases and J by 0 bases, with 10 bases between.

The J gene is TRBJ1-5, the V gene TRBV12-3 or TRBV12-4; D is ambiguous. This CDR3 comprises 12 residues. V lost 3 bases to trimming and J lost 9 bases, with 9 bases between them. The DNA for the CDR3 is TGTGCCAGCAGTTTCACGGACCGGCCCCAGCATTTT. This gives the protein CASSFTDRPQHF.

The sample holds a few counts of this clonotype. The chain couples TRBV15 to TRBJ2-1, with D hard to call. This CDR3 contains 13 residues. Germline CDR1 reads LNHNV; CDR2 reads YYDKDF (reference sequence). The ends were cut back, 3 bases at V and 4 bases at J, with 7 bases in the middle. The CDR3 spells CATSRGKYNEQFF. CDR3 nucleotide sequence: TGTGCCACCAGCAGGGGAAAATACAATGAGCAGTTCTTC.

This rearrangement joins TRBV6-5 to TRBJ2-1, with 8 positions matching TRBD1. Germline assignment: CDR1 MNHEY and CDR2 SVGAGI. The CDR3 consists of 15 residues. V lost 2 bases, J lost 4 bases, and 4 bases stayed unmatched. The CDR3 spells CASSYGTGLYNEQFF. Here the CDR3 DNA reads TGTGCCAGCAGTTACGGGACAGGTCTTTACAATGAGCAGTTCTTC.

This clonotype was detected ten times or more. This chain connects TRBV7-8 to TRBJ2-1, with TRBD2 matching over 9 bases. Germline CDR1 reads SGHVS; CDR2 reads FQNEAQ. The J segment lost 7 bases and the V segment lost 10 bases, leaving 14 bases of the junction unmatched. The CDR3 extends over 15 amino acids. In DNA form, the CDR3 reads TGTGCCACCGAGAGGGGACTAGCAGCCCGGAATGAGCAGTTCTTC. It translates to CATERGLAARNEQFF.

The CDR3 loop is CASSPRPGLAGGTGELFF. The CDR3 region has the DNA TGTGCCAGCAGCCCGCGGCCGGGACTAGCGGGGGGCACCGGGGAGCTGTTTTTT. V and J are TRBV5-4 and TRBJ2-2; 15 bases are shared with TRBD2. With V trimmed by 4 bases and J by 4 bases, 8 bases remained unmatched. Germline CDR1 is SGHNT and CDR2 is YYREEE (reference sequence). The CDR3 spans 18 residues.

The chain has TRBV27 and TRBJ1-4; D unclear. CDR1 MNHEY and CDR2 SMNVEV come from the germline V gene (reference sequence). V was pared by 7 bases and J by 0 bases, with 9 bases between. This CDR3 contains 14 residues. The CDR3 is CASTTIATNEKLFF. CDR3 in DNA: TGTGCCAGCACCACGATAGCAACTAATGAAAAACTGTTTTTT. The complete variable domain, with remaining parts taken from reference TRBV27 and TRBJ1-4, reads EAQVTQNPRYLITVTGKKLTVTCSQNMNHEYMSWYRQDPGLGLRQIYYSMNVEVTDKGDVPEGYKVSRKEKRNFPLILESPSPNQTSLYFCASTTIATNEKLFFGSGTQLSVL.

The rearrangement links TRBV14 to TRBJ2-3, with D hard to call. The CDR3 extends over 14 amino acids. V lost 0 bases and J 1 base, leaving 5 bases between the germline ends. The germline CDR1 and CDR2 sequences are SGHDN and FVKESK. For the CDR3, the DNA is TGTGCCAGCAGCCAAGATGCTCGCACAGATACGCAGTATTTT. Encoded protein: CASSQDARTDTQYF.

There are many counts of this clonotype. The chain employs TRBV7-6 and TRBJ1-1, with TRBD1 matching over 8 bases. After removal of 5 bases from V and 5 bases from J, the junction contained 4 bases not matched to a gene. CDR3 size: 13 residues. The germline V gene encodes CDR1 SGHVS and CDR2 FNYEAQ. CDR3 residues: CASSHRGRTEAFF. The CDR3 coding sequence is TGTGCCAGCAGCCACAGGGGGAGGACTGAAGCTTTCTTT.

The rearrangement uses TRBV15 and TRBJ2-1; perhaps TRBD2 as D (7 bases). The CDR3 sequence is 15 residues long. Germline V gives CDR1 LNHNV, CDR2 YYDKDF (reference sequence). The V gene lost 0 bases and the J gene lost 9 bases, with 15 bases spanning the gap. Here the CDR3 reads CATSRDKGGGLEQFF. For the CDR3, the DNA is TGTGCCACCAGCAGAGATAAAGGGGGGGGGCTTGAGCAGTTCTTC.

Regarding this clonotype: Just one base apart from a much larger clone, this may be a read error. CDR3: CTSSSRLAGAYNEQFF. As DNA, the CDR3 is TGTACCAGCAGCTCAAGACTAGCGGGGGCCTACAATGAGCAGTTCTTC. The chain employs TRBV7-4 and TRBJ2-1; 12 nucleotides align to TRBD2. The CDR3 is made up of 16 amino acids. The germline V gene encodes CDR1 SGHVT and CDR2 SQSDAQ.

CDR3 nucleotide sequence: TGCAGTGCTAGAGGGGAAAATGGCTACACCTTC. Encoded protein: CSARGENGYTF. The chain couples TRBV20-1 to TRBJ1-2; D ambiguous. The germline gives CDR1 DFQATT, CDR2 SNEGSKA (reference sequence). V lost 1 base and J lost 6, with 6 bases in between. This CDR3 has 11 amino acids.

This clonotype was seen a single time. This could be a read error, since a much larger clone is one nucleotide away. The chain employs TRBV7-6 and TRBJ1-1, with D possibly TRBD1 on 6 matching bases. CDR3 length: 15 residues. CDR1 and CDR2 from the germline V gene are SGHVS and FNYEAQ. The CDR3 DNA reads as TGTGCCAACAGCTTAGATATGGGGGCGCCTACTGAAGCTTTCTTT. Amino acids: CANSLDMGAPTEAFF.

V gene TRBV27 combines with J gene TRBJ2-1; D may match TRBD1 or TRBD2 (6 bases each). The CDR3 covers 15 residues. Germline V CDR1 and CDR2: MNHEY, SMNVEV (reference sequence). The germline V and J ends were trimmed by 10 bases and 4 bases, with 20 bases remaining between them. Here the CDR3 reads CATSGVGAPYNEQFF. CDR3 DNA: TGTGCCACCTCGGGGGTGGGGGCCCCATACAATGAGCAGTTCTTC.

This chain uses TRBV7-4 with TRBJ1-1, with TRBD1 matching over 9 bases. The CDR3 runs to 14 residues. Trimming cost V 5 bases and J 8 bases; bases outside gene matches: 9. CDR1 is SGHVT, CDR2 SQSDAQ, per germline. The CDR3 DNA reads as TGTGCCAGCAGCCTGTGGGGGACAGGGTACGAAGCTTTCTTT. Translated: CASSLWGTGYEAFF. Supplemented by reference TRBV7-4 and TRBJ1-1, the full variable domain reads GAGVSQSPRYKVAKRGRDVALRCDSISGHVTLYWYRQTLGQGSEVLTYSQSDAQRDKSGRPSGRFSAERPERSVSTLKIQRTEQGDSAVYLCASSLWGTGYEAFFGQGTRLTVV.

This clonotype appeared a few times. This chain joins TRBV7-9 and TRBJ2-7; D could derive from TRBD1 or TRBD2 (5 bases each). Germline loops: CDR1 SEHNR, CDR2 FQNEAQ (reference sequence). The CDR3 consists of 17 residues. Trimming shortened V by 4 bases and J by 5 bases, and 24 bases separated the two germline ends. The CDR3 here is CASSYNVRGPAANEQYF. The CDR3 nucleotides are TGTGCCAGCAGCTATAACGTAAGGGGACCAGCAGCCAACGAGCAGTACTTC.